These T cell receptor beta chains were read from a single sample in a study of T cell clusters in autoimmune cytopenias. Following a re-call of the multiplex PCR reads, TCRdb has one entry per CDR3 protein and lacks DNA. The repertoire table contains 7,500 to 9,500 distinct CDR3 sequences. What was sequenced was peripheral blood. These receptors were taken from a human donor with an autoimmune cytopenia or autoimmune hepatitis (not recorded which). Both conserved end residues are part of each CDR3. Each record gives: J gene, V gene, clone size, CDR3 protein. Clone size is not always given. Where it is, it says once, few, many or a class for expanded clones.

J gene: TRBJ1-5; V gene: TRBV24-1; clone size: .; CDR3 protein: CATSDSSRTGQPQHF
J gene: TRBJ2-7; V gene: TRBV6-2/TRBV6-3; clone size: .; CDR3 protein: CASDAGQTYEQYF
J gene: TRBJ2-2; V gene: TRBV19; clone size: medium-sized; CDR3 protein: CASSLQGFANTGELFF
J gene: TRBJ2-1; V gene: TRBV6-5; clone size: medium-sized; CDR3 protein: CASSRLAGGDNEQFF
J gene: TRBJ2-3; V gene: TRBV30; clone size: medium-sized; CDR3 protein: CAWSVQQGRTDTQYF
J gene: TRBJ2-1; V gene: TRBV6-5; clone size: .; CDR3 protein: CASSGGSFWDNNEQFF
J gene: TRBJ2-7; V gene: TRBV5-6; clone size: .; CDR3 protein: CASTLAGGPYEQYF
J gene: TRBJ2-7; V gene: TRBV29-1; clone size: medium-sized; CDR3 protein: CSVEQTGGYEQYF
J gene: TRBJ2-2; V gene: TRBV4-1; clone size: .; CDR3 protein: CASSRARDEDTGELFF
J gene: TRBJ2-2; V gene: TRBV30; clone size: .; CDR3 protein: CAWSVISGELFF
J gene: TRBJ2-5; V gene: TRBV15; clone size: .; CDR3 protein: CATSRVTGRPGETQYF
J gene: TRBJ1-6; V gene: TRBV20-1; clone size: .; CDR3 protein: CSARGGNNSPLHF
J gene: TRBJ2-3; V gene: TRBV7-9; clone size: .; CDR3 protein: CASTPGLDPRTDTQYF
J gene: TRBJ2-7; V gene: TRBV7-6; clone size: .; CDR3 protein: CASSLSGSREQYF